The 3 T cell receptor beta chains in this list originate from one sample, sequenced in a study of lymphopenia after photon versus proton radiotherapy. Assay: immunoSEQ multiplex PCR; the TCRdb copy retains only in-frame clones and omits some. The table includes approximately 30,000 clones, around 81% detected once. This sample comprised peripheral blood, obtained from a patient treated with photon-based radiotherapy. These receptors were taken from a man over 45 with gastric cancer.

The CDR3 loop is CASTTGLGGANVLTF. The CDR3 coding sequence is TGTGCCAGCACCACAGGGCTTGGTGGGGCCAACGTCCTGACTTTC. The chain is built from TRBV2 and TRBJ2-6; D is possibly TRBD1 (6 bases). Germline values: CDR1 SNHLY, CDR2 FYNNEI. This CDR3 region has 15 residues. With 7 bases removed from V and 3 bases from J, the gap between germline ends came to 13 bases.

Concerning this clone itself: This CDR3 is also generated by other DNA sequences in the sample. This chain uses TRBV9 with TRBJ1-1, with D unclear. The CDR3 spans 14 residues. V shed 0 bases and J shed 1 base, with 7 bases lying between them. Germline CDR1 reads SGDLS; CDR2 reads YYNGEE. The CDR3 DNA follows: TGTGCCAGCAGCGTAGCCCCAGGGAACACTGAAGCTTTCTTT. Protein: CASSVAPGNTEAFF.

The chain employs TRBV2 and TRBJ1-4; 7 bases match TRBD1. This CDR3 is built from 17 residues. With V trimmed by 5 bases and J by 7 bases, 16 bases remained unmatched. Per the germline V gene, CDR1 is SNHLY and CDR2 is FYNNEI. CDR3 nucleotides: TGTGCCAGCAGTCGAAAACCGACAGGGTTTTATGGTGAAAAACTGTTTTTT. The encoded protein is CASSRKPTGFYGEKLFF.